Sequencing of this TCR beta chain was carried out in a study of graft-versus-host responses after intestinal transplantation. Assay: immunoSEQ multiplex PCR; the TCRdb copy retains only in-frame clones and omits some. Of tens of thousands of clones listed, about 88% are singletons. Comment on this clone: Its antigen is unknown.

This CDR3 contains 15 residues. CDR1 is MGHDK and CDR2 is SYGVNS in the germline V gene. V lost 0 bases, J lost 8 bases, and 5 bases stayed unmatched. The receptor was derived from a human donor who was the organ donor for an intestinal transplant. The chain uses TRBV25-1 and TRBJ1-4; 8 nucleotides agree with TRBD1. Here the sequenced sample was unstimulated CD4+ T cells sorted from spleen or lymph node cells, taken before transplant. CDR3 amino acids: CASSEYKDRVEKLFF. The CDR3 DNA reads as TGTGCCAGCAGTGAATATAAGGACAGGGTGGAAAAACTGTTTTTT.